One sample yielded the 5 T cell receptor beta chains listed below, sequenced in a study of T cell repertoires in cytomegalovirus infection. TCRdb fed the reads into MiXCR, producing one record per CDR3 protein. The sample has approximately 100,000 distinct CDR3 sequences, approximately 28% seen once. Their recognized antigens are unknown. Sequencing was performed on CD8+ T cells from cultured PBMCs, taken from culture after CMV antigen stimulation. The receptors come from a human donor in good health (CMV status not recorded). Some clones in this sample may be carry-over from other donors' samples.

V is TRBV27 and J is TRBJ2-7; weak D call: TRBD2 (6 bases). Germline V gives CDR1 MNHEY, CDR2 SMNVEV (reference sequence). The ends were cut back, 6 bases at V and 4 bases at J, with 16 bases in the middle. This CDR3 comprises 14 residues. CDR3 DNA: TGTGCCAGCAGCGCCGGCGGGGACTGGTACGAGCAGTACTTC. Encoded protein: CASSAGGDWYEQYF.

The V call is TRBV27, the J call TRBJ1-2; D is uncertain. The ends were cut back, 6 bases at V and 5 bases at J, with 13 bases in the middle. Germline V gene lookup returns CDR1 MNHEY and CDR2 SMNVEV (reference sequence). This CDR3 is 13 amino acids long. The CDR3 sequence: CASRNEGGYGYTF. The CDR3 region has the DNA TGTGCCAGCAGGAATGAGGGAGGGTATGGCTACACCTTC.

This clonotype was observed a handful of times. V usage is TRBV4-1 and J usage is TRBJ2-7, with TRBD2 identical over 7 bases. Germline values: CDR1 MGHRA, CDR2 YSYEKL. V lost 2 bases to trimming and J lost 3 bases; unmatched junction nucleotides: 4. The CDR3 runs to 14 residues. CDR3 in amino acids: CASSQIASGYEQYF. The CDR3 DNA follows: TGCGCCAGCAGCCAAATCGCTAGCGGCTACGAGCAGTACTTC.

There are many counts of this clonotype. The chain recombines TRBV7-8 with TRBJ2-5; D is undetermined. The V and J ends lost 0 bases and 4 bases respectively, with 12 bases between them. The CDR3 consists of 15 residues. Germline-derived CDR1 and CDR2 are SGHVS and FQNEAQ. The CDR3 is CASSLAQYGLETQYF. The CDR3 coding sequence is TGTGCCAGCAGCTTAGCCCAATATGGGTTAGAGACCCAGTACTTC.

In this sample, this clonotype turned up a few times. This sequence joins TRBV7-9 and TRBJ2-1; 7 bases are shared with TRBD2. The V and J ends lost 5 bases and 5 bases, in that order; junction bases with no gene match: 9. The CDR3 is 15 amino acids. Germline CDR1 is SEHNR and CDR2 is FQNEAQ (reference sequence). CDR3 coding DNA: TGTGCCAGCAGCGGGATCGGGACTAAAGACAATGAGCAGTTCTTC. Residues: CASSGIGTKDNEQFF.